The next 24 T cell receptor beta chains were all read from a single sample in a study of human T cells and chemical hapten exposure. TCRdb passed the RACE reads through MiXCR, listing each CDR3 protein once. The repertoire includes 350,000 to 400,000 distinct CDR3 sequences, approximately 5.1% of them detected once, and 2.6% sits in the top ten. Regarding time point: pre-sensitization, week 0. Treatment given: therapeutic diphenylcyclopropenone sensitization with weekly scalp DPC. This sample comprised whole blood, obtained in connection with sensitization to the hapten diphenylcyclopropenone (DPC). The source of these receptors is a woman in her forties or fifties with alopecia areata. Some clones in this sample may be carry-over from other donors' samples.

The sample holds many counts of this clonotype. V usage is TRBV18 and J usage is TRBJ1-4, with 7 bases that match TRBD1. V lost 6 bases, J lost 6 bases, and 7 bases stayed unmatched. This CDR3 comprises 14 residues. Germline CDR1 reads KGHSH; CDR2 reads LQKENI. CDR3 DNA: TGTGCCAGCTCGCCGGGGACAGCCTATGAAAAACTGTTTTTT. Protein sequence: CASSPGTAYEKLFF.

This clonotype has a count of ten or more. The V call is TRBV12-3 or TRBV12-4, the J call TRBJ2-2; the D is unclear. The V end was cut by 2 bases, the J end by 2 bases, with 9 bases between. This CDR3 is 15 amino acids long. The CDR3 DNA reads as TGTGCCAGCAGTTTAATGTCCACAAACACCGGGGAGCTGTTTTTT. Protein product: CASSLMSTNTGELFF.

The chain links TRBV7-9 to TRBJ2-4; unclear D gene. Germline V gives CDR1 SEHNR, CDR2 FQNEAQ (reference sequence). This CDR3 spans 15 amino acids. The V gene lost 5 bases and the J gene lost 0 bases, with 11 bases spanning the gap. The CDR3 DNA reads TGTGCCAGCAGCCGAGTCGGTCTAGCCAAAAACATTCAGTACTTC. The encoded protein is CASSRVGLAKNIQYF.

This clonotype appeared many times. V usage is TRBV5-4 and J usage is TRBJ2-1; D is ambiguous. Germline CDR1 SGHNT, CDR2 YYREEE (reference sequence). V was pared by 2 bases and J by 0 bases, with 9 bases between. This CDR3 is 15 amino acids long. CDR3 in amino acids: CASSLTGASYNEQFF. The DNA for the CDR3 is TGTGCCAGCAGCTTAACCGGAGCCTCCTACAATGAGCAGTTCTTC.

This clonotype was observed at least ten times. CDR3 sequence reads: CASSLQGSGNTIYF. The CDR3 bases are TGTGCCAGCAGTTTACAGGGGTCTGGAAACACCATATATTTT. This chain uses TRBV12-3 or TRBV12-4 with TRBJ1-3, with D perhaps TRBD1 (6 bases). V lost 2 bases, J lost 1 base, and 6 bases lay in between. The CDR3 covers 14 residues.

This clonotype was counted ten times or more. V usage is TRBV12-3 or TRBV12-4 and J usage is TRBJ2-3; 15 positions match TRBD2. This CDR3 is 16 amino acids long. V dropped 4 bases and J dropped 14; count of bases not matched to a gene: 13. The CDR3 spells CASSSLGLAGGPSSYF. CDR3 in DNA: TGTGCCAGCAGTTCCCTAGGACTAGCGGGAGGGCCGTCGTCGTATTTT.

This clonotype has a handful of counts. This chain links TRBV18 with TRBJ2-6; TRBD1 matches at 8 bases. The V and J ends lost 4 bases and 1 base, in that order; junction bases with no gene match: 9. The CDR3 sequence is 18 residues long. CDR1 is KGHSH and CDR2 is LQKENI in the germline V gene. CDR3 residues: CASSQGQAAYSGANVLTF. CDR3 sequence (DNA): TGTGCCAGCTCACAGGGACAGGCGGCGTATTCTGGGGCCAACGTCCTGACTTTC.

There are a few counts of this clonotype. V and J are TRBV29-1 and TRBJ1-1; D is unresolved. V shed 1 base and J shed 5 bases, with 5 bases lying between them. Per germline, CDR1 SQVTM and CDR2 ANQGSEA. CDR3 length equals 11 residues. The CDR3 loop is CSVEASTEAFF. CDR3 DNA sequence: TGCAGCGTTGAAGCTTCTACTGAAGCTTTCTTT.

This clonotype came up many times. The V and J genes are TRBV5-1 and TRBJ1-4, with unresolved D. V gave up 4 bases and J gave up 7 bases, with 11 bases separating them. CDR3 length: 13 residues. The V gene's germline CDR1 is SGHRS and CDR2 YFSETQ. Here the CDR3 reads CASSPSPGEKLFF. DNA for the CDR3: TGCGCCAGCAGCCCTAGCCCGGGTGAAAAACTGTTTTTT.

This clonotype came up many times. The chain recombines TRBV4-2 with TRBJ1-4; 10 nucleotides align to TRBD1. CDR1 is LGHNA and CDR2 is YNFKEQ in the germline V gene. The CDR3 contains 16 residues. V trimming: 4 bases; J trimming: 5 bases; junction bases outside the gene matches: 7. Here the CDR3 reads CASSRLPGQGNEKLFF. The CDR3 region has the DNA TGTGCCAGCAGCCGATTACCGGGACAGGGGAATGAAAAACTGTTTTTT.

Only a few counts were recorded for this clonotype. The chain uses TRBV29-1 and TRBJ2-7; 8 positions match TRBD2. Germline V CDR1 and CDR2: SQVTM, ANQGSEA. V lost 5 bases to trimming and J lost 4 bases; unmatched junction nucleotides: 4. The CDR3 length is 12 residues. CDR3 coding DNA: TGCAGCGTTAGTGGCGGGAGGTACGAGCAGTACTTC. It translates to CSVSGGRYEQYF.

This clonotype was seen ten or more times. J is TRBJ2-3 and V is TRBV10-2; 11 nucleotides line up with TRBD2. Trimming cost V 5 bases and J 4 bases; bases outside gene matches: 5. In germline, CDR1 is WSHSY, CDR2 SAAADI. The CDR3 is 15 residues long. The CDR3 coding sequence is TGCGCCAGCAGTTCAACTAGCGGGAGTTCAGATACGCAGTATTTT. Translating gives CASSSTSGSSDTQYF.

The chain has TRBV11-2 and TRBJ2-1; D perhaps matches TRBD2 (6 bases). V lost 5 bases and J 2 bases, leaving 16 bases between the germline ends. The CDR3 extends over 16 amino acids. Per the germline V gene, CDR1 is SGHAT and CDR2 is FQNNGV. CDR3 nucleotide sequence: TGTGCCAGCAGCCAAGGGCGACTAGTTGCCTACAATGAGCAGTTCTTC. Its protein product is CASSQGRLVAYNEQFF.

This clonotype was recorded many times. V is TRBV28 and J is TRBJ2-5; D gene uncertain. CDR1 MDHEN and CDR2 SYDVKM come from the germline V gene. The CDR3 loop spans 15 amino acids. V lost 5 bases, J lost 0 bases, and 13 bases lay in between. CDR3: CASSPGRAYQETQYF. CDR3 coding DNA: TGTGCCAGCAGTCCAGGAAGGGCGTACCAAGAGACCCAGTACTTC.

This clonotype has at least ten counts. The J gene is TRBJ2-1, the V gene TRBV7-3; perhaps TRBD2 as D (6 bases). CDR3 size: 16 residues. The V end lost 0 bases, the J end lost 2 bases, and 11 bases lay between the germline ends. CDR1 and CDR2 (germline): SGHTA, FQGTGA. The CDR3 loop reads CASSLTHSGAYNEQFF. The CDR3 DNA reads TGTGCCAGCAGCTTAACCCACTCGGGAGCCTACAATGAGCAGTTCTTC.

This chain links TRBV5-1 with TRBJ1-1, with 7 bases lining up with TRBD1. The CDR3 extends over 12 amino acids. Trimming removed 4 bases from V and 7 bases from J; junction bases left unmatched: 4. Per germline, CDR1 SGHRS and CDR2 YFSETQ. CDR3 bases: TGCGCCAGCAGCGACACAGGGGTTGAAGCTTTCTTT. Amino acids: CASSDTGVEAFF.

This clonotype has a handful of counts. The genes are TRBV7-9 and TRBJ1-6; 9 bases align to TRBD1. Germline assignment: CDR1 SEHNR and CDR2 FQNEAQ (reference sequence). This CDR3 is built from 17 residues. Trimming took 8 bases from V and 3 from J; bases not matched to a gene: 11. The CDR3 loop reads CASGTGGDADYNSPLHF. CDR3 nucleotide sequence: TGTGCCAGCGGCACAGGGGGCGATGCGGACTATAATTCACCCCTCCACTTT.

This clonotype was counted only a few times. This chain joins TRBV29-1 and TRBJ1-1, with D perhaps matching TRBD1 (5 bases). Germline CDR1 is SQVTM and CDR2 is ANQGSEA. V was cut by 4 bases and J by 7 bases, with 13 bases left in between. CDR3 size: 12 residues. The CDR3 spells CSVGRREGEAFF. For the CDR3, the DNA is TGCAGCGTTGGACGCAGGGAGGGTGAAGCTTTCTTT.

The rearrangement uses TRBV12-3 or TRBV12-4 and TRBJ2-2; D remains unclear. V gave up 8 bases and J gave up 0 bases, with 13 bases separating them. This CDR3 spans 15 amino acids. The DNA for the CDR3 is TGTGCCAGCCGGCCGGCCAACCCGAACACCGGGGAGCTGTTTTTT. It is translated as CASRPANPNTGELFF.

This clonotype was detected a few times. This sequence joins TRBV20-1 and TRBJ1-3, with TRBD1 matching 8 bases. CDR1 is DFQATT, CDR2 SNEGSKA, per germline (reference sequence). V dropped 2 bases and J dropped 8; count of bases not matched to a gene: 5. The CDR3 totals 13 residues. The CDR3: CSARKQGEDTIYF. The DNA for the CDR3 is TGCAGTGCTAGAAAACAGGGGGAGGACACCATATATTTT.

This clonotype was recorded many times. This sequence joins TRBV20-1 and TRBJ2-2; D possibly corresponds to TRBD1 (6 bases). Trimming stripped 1 base from V and 1 base from J, with 10 bases between. The CDR3 loop spans 15 amino acids. CDR1 is DFQATT and CDR2 is SNEGSKA in the germline V gene (reference sequence). CDR3 sequence: CSARGDTVNTGELFF. In DNA form, the CDR3 reads TGCAGTGCTAGAGGGGACACTGTGAACACCGGGGAGCTGTTTTTT.

This clonotype was seen only a few times. The chain employs TRBV2 and TRBJ1-4; 7 nucleotides match TRBD1. In germline, CDR1 is SNHLY, CDR2 FYNNEI. CDR3 length equals 15 residues. J was trimmed by 8 bases and V by 6 bases; bases with no gene match: 12. CDR3 residues: CASSDRDSGQEKLFF. In nucleotides, the CDR3 is TGTGCCAGCAGCGACAGGGATTCGGGTCAGGAAAAACTGTTTTTT.

This clonotype turned up a few times. The chain is built from TRBV12-3 or TRBV12-4 and TRBJ1-2; the D gene is possibly TRBD1 (5 bases). V dropped 5 bases and J dropped 2 bases, with 12 bases sitting between them. CDR3 length: 14 amino acids. In DNA, the CDR3 is TGTGCCAGCAGTCGGCTGACAGAAAACTATGGCTACACCTTC. The encoded protein is CASSRLTENYGYTF.

This clonotype was counted ten times or more. V and J are TRBV3-1 and TRBJ2-5; D not resolved. The germline V gene has CDR1 LGHDT and CDR2 YNNKEL (reference sequence). The CDR3 runs to 17 residues. V was clipped by 0 bases and J by 1 base, with 15 bases between them. DNA of the CDR3: TGTGCCAGCAGCCAAGACGAGCCGCTAAAGTTCCAAGAGACCCAGTACTTC. It translates to CASSQDEPLKFQETQYF.